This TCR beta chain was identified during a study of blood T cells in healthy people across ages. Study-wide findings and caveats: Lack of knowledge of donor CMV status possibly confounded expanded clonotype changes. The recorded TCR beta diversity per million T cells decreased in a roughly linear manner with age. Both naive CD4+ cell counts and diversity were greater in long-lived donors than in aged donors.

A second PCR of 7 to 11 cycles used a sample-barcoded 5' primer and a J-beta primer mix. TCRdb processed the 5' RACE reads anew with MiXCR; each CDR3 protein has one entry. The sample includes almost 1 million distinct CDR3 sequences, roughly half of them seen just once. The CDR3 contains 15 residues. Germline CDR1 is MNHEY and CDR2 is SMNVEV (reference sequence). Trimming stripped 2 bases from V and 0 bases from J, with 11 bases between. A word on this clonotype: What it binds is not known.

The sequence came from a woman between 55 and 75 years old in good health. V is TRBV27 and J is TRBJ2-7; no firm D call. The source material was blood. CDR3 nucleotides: TGTGCCAGCAGTTTAGGGTCGGGCAACTCCTACGAGCAGTACTTC. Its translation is CASSLGSGNSYEQYF.